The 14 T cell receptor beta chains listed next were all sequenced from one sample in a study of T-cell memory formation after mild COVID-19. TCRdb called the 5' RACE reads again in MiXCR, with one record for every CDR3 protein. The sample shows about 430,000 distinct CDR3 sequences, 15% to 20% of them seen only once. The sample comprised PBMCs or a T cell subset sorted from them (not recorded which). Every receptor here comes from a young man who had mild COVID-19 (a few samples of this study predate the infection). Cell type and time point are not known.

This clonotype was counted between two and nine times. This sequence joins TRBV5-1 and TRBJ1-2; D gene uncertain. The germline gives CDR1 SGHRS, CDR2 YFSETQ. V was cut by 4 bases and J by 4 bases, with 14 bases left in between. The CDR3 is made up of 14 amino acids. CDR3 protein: CASSVMTDSYGYTF. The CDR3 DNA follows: TGCGCCAGCAGCGTTATGACGGATTCCTATGGCTACACCTTC. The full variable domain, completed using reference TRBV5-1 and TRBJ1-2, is KAGVTQTPRYLIKTRGQQVTLSCSPISGHRSVSWYQQTPGQGLQFLFEYFSETQRNKGNFPGRFSGRQFSNSRSEMNVSTLELGDSALYLCASSVMTDSYGYTFGSGTRLTVV.

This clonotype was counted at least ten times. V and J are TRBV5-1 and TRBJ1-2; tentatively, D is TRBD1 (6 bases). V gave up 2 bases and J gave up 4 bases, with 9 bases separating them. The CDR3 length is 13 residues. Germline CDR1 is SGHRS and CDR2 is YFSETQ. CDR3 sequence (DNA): TGCGCCAGCAGCTTAACAGGGACCTATGGCTACACCTTC. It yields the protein CASSLTGTYGYTF.

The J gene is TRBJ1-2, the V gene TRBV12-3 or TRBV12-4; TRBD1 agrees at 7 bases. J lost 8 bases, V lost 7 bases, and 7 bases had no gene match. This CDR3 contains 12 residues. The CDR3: CASNRQGQGYTF. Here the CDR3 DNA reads TGTGCCAGCAATCGACAGGGTCAGGGCTACACCTTC.

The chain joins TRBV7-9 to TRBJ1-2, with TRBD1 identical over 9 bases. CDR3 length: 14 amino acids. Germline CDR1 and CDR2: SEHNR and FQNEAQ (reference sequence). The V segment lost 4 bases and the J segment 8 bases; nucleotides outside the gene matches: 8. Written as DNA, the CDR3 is TGTGCCAGCAGCTCCCGGACAGGGGCGCGAGGCTACACCTTC. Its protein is CASSSRTGARGYTF.

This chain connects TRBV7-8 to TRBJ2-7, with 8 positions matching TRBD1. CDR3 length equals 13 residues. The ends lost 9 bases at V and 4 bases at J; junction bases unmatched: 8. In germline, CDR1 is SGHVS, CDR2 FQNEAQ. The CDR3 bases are TGTGCCAGTTCGACAGGGGCTAATTACGAGCAGTACGTC. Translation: CASSTGANYEQYV.

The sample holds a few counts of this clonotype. The CDR3 region has the DNA TGTGCCAGCAGTTACGTCCAGGGGATGTCACCCCTCCACTTT. Translating gives CASSYVQGMSPLHF. This sequence joins TRBV6-6 and TRBJ1-6; a possible D gene is TRBD1 (6 bases). CDR1 is MNHNY and CDR2 is SVGAGI in the germline V gene (reference sequence). Trimming removed 2 bases at V and 10 bases at J, with 12 bases between. This CDR3 has 14 amino acids.

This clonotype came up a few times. CDR3 in amino acids: CASSHQSRLGGIGPEQYF. The DNA of the CDR3 is TGCGCCAGCAGCCACCAGAGCCGTTTGGGGGGCATCGGTCCCGAGCAGTACTTC. This rearrangement joins TRBV4-1 to TRBJ2-7; D is possibly TRBD1 or TRBD2 (6 bases each). Per germline, CDR1 MGHRA and CDR2 YSYEKL. V was clipped by 3 bases and J by 6 bases, with 27 bases between them. This CDR3 region has 18 residues.

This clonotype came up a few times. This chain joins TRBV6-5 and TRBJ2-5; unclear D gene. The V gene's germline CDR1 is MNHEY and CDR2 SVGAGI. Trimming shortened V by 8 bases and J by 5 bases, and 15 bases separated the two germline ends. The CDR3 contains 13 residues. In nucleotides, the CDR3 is TGTGCCAGCCAGATGCGCCTTCCGGAGACCCAGTACTTC. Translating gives CASQMRLPETQYF.

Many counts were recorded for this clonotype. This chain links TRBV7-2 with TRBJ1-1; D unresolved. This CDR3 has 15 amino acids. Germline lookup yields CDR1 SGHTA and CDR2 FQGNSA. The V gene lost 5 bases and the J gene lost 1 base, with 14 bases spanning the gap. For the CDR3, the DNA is TGTGCCAGCAGCCCGGTATCACGAAGGAACACTGAAGCTTTCTTT. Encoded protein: CASSPVSRRNTEAFF.

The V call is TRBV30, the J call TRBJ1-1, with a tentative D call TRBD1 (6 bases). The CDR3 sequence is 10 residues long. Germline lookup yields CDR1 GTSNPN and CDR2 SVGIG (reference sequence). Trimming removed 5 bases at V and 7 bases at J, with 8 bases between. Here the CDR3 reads CAWGQLEAFF. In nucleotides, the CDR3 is TGTGCCTGGGGACAGCTTGAAGCTTTCTTT. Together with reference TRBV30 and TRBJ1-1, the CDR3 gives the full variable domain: SQTIHQWPATLVQPVGSPLSLECTVEGTSNPNLYWYRQAAGRGLQLLFYSVGIGQISSEVPQNLSASRPQDRQFILSSKKLLLSDSGFYLCAWGQLEAFFGQGTRLTVV.

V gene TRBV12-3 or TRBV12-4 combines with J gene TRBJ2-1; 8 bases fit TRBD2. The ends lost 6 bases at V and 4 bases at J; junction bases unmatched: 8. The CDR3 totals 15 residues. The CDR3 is CASRGLAGGYNEQFF. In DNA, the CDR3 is TGTGCCAGCAGGGGGCTGGCGGGGGGATACAATGAGCAGTTCTTC.

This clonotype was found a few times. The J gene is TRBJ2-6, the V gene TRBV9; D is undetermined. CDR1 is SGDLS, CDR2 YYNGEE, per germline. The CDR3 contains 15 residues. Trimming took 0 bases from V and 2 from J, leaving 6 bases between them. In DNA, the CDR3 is TGTGCCAGCAGCGTAGAACCCACTGGGGCCAACGTCCTGACTTTC. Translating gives CASSVEPTGANVLTF.

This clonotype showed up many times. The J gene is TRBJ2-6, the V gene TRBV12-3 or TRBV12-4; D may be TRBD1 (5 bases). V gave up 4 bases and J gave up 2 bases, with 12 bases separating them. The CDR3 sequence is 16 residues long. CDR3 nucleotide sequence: TGTGCCAGCAGTTACGACAGAGGAGCTGGGGCCAACGTCCTGACTTTC. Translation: CASSYDRGAGANVLTF.

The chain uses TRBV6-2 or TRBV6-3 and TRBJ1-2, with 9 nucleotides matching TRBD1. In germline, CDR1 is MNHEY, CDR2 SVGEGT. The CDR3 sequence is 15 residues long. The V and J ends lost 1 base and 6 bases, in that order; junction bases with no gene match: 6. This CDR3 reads CASSYWTGEANGYTF. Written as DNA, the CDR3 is TGTGCCAGCAGTTACTGGACAGGGGAGGCGAATGGCTACACCTTC.